The T cell receptor beta chain described here comes from a study of regulatory T cells in long-lasting Graves disease. Relying on iRepertoire HTBI primers and Arm-PCR of CDR3 regions, the team built TCR beta libraries. Via MiXCR, TCRdb re-called the multiplex PCR reads, giving one row per CDR3 protein. The sample carries 500,000 to 800,000 distinct CDR3 sequences, about 30% recorded once. This CDR3 is 10 amino acids long. CDR1 is DFQATT and CDR2 is SNEGSKA in the germline V gene (reference sequence). Stated time point: persistent/refractory GD, antithyroid drugs over 5 years with positive TRAb. From RNA extracted from PBMCs, the TCR library was made. The study, taken as a whole, reports: Public clonotype sharing was higher in persistent than newly diagnosed patients. With a small sample size, accuracy may have been reduced.

This clonotype was picked up many times. Its matching antigen is unknown. Its ends do not fully match the called genes, so a read error is possible. The genes are TRBV20-1 and TRBJ1-2; D unclear. Sequencing was performed on peripheral blood mononuclear cells (PBMCs), taken when the disease was refractory, from a patient treated with antithyroid drugs. The sequence derives from a female donor with Graves disease. The CDR3 sequence: CSVSLGGIPF. The CDR3 DNA is TGCAGTGTCTCCCTAGGCGGAATTCCCTTC.